Reported below is one TCR beta chain. What it recognizes is unknown. The germline V gene has CDR1 KGHSH and CDR2 LQKENI. The CDR3 is 14 residues long. The V and J ends lost 6 bases and 2 bases respectively, with 14 bases between them. TCRdb's copy holds only in-frame clones and misses some; the assay was immunoSEQ multiplex PCR. The data contain about 50,000 clones, roughly 89% of them seen just once; the ten biggest clones take up 12%. The data are from a study of CD4+ T cells in melanoma. Findings and caveats of the study: Reportedly, melanoma neoantigen-specific CD4+ T cells showed varied differentiation states.

Sequenced: peripheral blood. This TCR derives from a human donor with melanoma. The J gene is TRBJ2-7, the V gene TRBV18; perhaps TRBD1 as D (6 bases). Written as DNA, the CDR3 is TGTGCCAGCTCCACACAGGGAGTACCCTACGAGCAGTACTTC. As protein: CASSTQGVPYEQYF.